This TCR beta chain was obtained from a study of lymphopenia after photon versus proton radiotherapy. This table comes from immunoSEQ multiplex PCR, and its TCRdb copy is limited to in-frame clones, with some not included. Counted here are 12,000 or so clones, around 90% occurring once; the ten biggest clones make up less than 4%. CDR3 size: 15 residues. Looked up from germline, CDR1 is SGHTA and CDR2 is FQGTGA. V was pared by 5 bases and J by 1 base, with 15 bases between. On this clone: No antigen is known for it.

Notes on the study in general: In patients who died, overall survival fell as post-nadir TCR diversity dropped more. Only patients who died were analyzed for survival; proton advantage is unproven. Under photons, naive T cells and diversity fell while effector/memory populations rose. Post-nadir diversity loss with photons came from oligoclonal expansion, particularly CD8+ Temra cells.

This sequence originates from a man in his 60s with pancreatic cancer. Sequenced material: peripheral blood, taken from a patient treated with proton-based radiotherapy. The V and J genes are TRBV7-3 and TRBJ2-7, with D possibly being TRBD2 (6 bases). DNA of the CDR3: TGTGCCAGCAGCCTTTACCCGACTAGGTCCTACGAGCAGTACTTC. Its protein is CASSLYPTRSYEQYF.